This T cell receptor (beta chain) is from a study of T cell responses to AZD1222 COVID-19 vaccine. Regarding this clone: As yet, its antigen is unknown.

General study findings and limits: Recipients of AZD1222 seropositive at baseline numbered only 6 or 7.

Libraries were prepared by immunoSEQ multiplex PCR; TCRdb keeps only in-frame clonotypes and omits some of them. The repertoire holds a few hundred thousand clones, with approximately 93% as singletons. This CDR3 has 13 amino acids. Trimming left V 0 bases short and J 8 bases short, with 9 bases between. CDR1 and CDR2 (germline): SNHLY, FYNNEI. The V call is TRBV2, the J call TRBJ2-3, with a tentative D call TRBD2 (6 bases). Sequenced here: peripheral blood, sampled on day 0 of AZD1222 vaccination. The receptor's source is an adult in good health. The chain's CDR3 is CASSEARGGTQYF. The CDR3 DNA follows: TGTGCCAGCAGTGAAGCGCGGGGCGGTACGCAGTATTTT.